A single sample is the source of the 8 T cell receptor beta chains below, sequenced in a study of T-cell reconstitution after alpha-beta-depleted transplantation in children. TCRbeta library preparation incorporated unique molecular identifiers. TCRdb redid the calling of the PCR reads with MiXCR, one entry per CDR3 protein. The data contain 100,000 to 120,000 distinct CDR3 sequences, 9% to 12% of them singletons. The specimen was PBMCs from the stem cell graft donor, collected from the stem cell graft. These receptors came from a human donor who donated a stem cell graft to a child with acute lymphoblastic leukemia.

On this clonotype itself: A much larger clone is a single base away; this may be a read error. V usage is TRBV15 and J usage is TRBJ2-1; 7 bases are shared with TRBD2. There are 18 residues in the CDR3. CDR1 and CDR2 from the germline V gene are LNHNV and YYDKDF (reference sequence). Here the CDR3 DNA reads TGTGCCGCCAGCAGACCCTCCCGACTGAGCGGGGTTTACAATGAGCAGTTCTTC. Translation: CAASRPSRLSGVYNEQFF.

This clonotype was seen once. One junction end disagrees with the germline gene, perhaps due to a read error. V and J are TRBV19 and TRBJ2-1; D not resolved. This CDR3 contains 12 residues. Germline assignment: CDR1 LNHDA and CDR2 SQIVND (reference sequence). This CDR3 reads CASSVSYNEHFF. CDR3 coding DNA: TGTGCCAGTAGTGTCTCCTACAATGAGCACTTCTTC.

This sequence joins TRBV7-6 and TRBJ2-3; no clear D gene. Germline CDR1 reads SGHVS; CDR2 reads FNYEAQ. Between the trimmed V and J ends, which lost 2 bases and 1 base, there was a span of 10 bases. The CDR3 runs 15 residues. Here the CDR3 reads CASSLMASGTDTQYF. CDR3 in DNA: TGTGCCAGCAGCTTAATGGCGAGCGGCACAGATACGCAGTATTTT.

At least ten counts were recorded for this clonotype. The genes are TRBV7-6 and TRBJ2-3; either TRBD1 or TRBD2 may fit D (5 bases each). Trimming shortened V by 5 bases and J by 4 bases, and 19 bases separated the two germline ends. There are 16 residues in the CDR3. Germline V gene lookup returns CDR1 SGHVS and CDR2 FNYEAQ. The CDR3 nucleotides read TGTGCCAGCAGCGCCAGACCCAGCCGAGGGGCAGATACGCAGTATTTT. It is translated as CASSARPSRGADTQYF.

About this clonotype: A much more abundant neighbour one base away suggests this may be a read error. This chain links TRBV7-3 with TRBJ2-1, with D maybe TRBD1 (6 bases). The CDR3 totals 14 residues. Germline-derived CDR1 and CDR2 are SGHTA and FQGTGA. Trimming stripped 8 bases from V and 6 bases from J, with 17 bases between. The CDR3 nucleotides are TGTGCCAGCTCGCGGGTGACAGGCCCCAATGAGCAGTTCTTC. Amino acid sequence: CASSRVTGPNEQFF.

This clonotype was detected many times. The CDR3 reads CAISTLGGTAEPEAFF. The CDR3 nucleotides read TGTGCCATCAGTACCCTTGGAGGGACAGCGGAACCTGAAGCTTTCTTT. The chain combines TRBV10-3 with TRBJ1-1; 7 bases map to TRBD1. Trimming cost V 5 bases and J 6 bases; bases outside gene matches: 15. This CDR3 spans 16 amino acids. Germline V gene lookup returns CDR1 ENHRY and CDR2 SYGVKD.

This clonotype was counted ten times or more. This chain connects TRBV5-4 to TRBJ2-3; 12 bases match TRBD2. The V and J ends lost 4 bases and 0 bases, in that order; junction bases with no gene match: 3. Germline lookup yields CDR1 SGHNT and CDR2 YYREEE (reference sequence). This CDR3 comprises 16 residues. CDR3 DNA sequence: TGTGCCAGCAGCCCCGGGACTAGCGGGAGCACAGATACGCAGTATTTT. As protein: CASSPGTSGSTDTQYF.

There are many counts of this clonotype. V and J are TRBV20-1 and TRBJ2-3; D not resolved. CDR3 length: 14 amino acids. Germline V gene sequence: CDR1 DFQATT, CDR2 SNEGSKA (reference sequence). V was pared by 0 bases and J by 2 bases, with 9 bases between. The CDR3 bases are TGCAGTGCTAGAGATAGGGTGAACACAGATACGCAGTATTTT. This encodes CSARDRVNTDTQYF.